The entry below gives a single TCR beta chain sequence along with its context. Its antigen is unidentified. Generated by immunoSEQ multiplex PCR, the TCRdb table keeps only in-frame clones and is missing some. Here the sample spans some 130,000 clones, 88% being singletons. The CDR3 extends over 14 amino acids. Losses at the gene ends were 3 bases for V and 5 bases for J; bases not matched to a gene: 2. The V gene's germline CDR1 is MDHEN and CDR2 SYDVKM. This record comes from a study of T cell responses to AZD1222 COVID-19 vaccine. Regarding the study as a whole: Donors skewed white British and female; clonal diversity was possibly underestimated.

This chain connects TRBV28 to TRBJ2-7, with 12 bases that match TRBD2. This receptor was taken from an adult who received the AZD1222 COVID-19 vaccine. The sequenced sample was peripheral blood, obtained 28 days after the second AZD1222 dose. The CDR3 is CASSLTSGSNEQYF. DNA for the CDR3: TGTGCCAGCAGTTTGACTAGCGGGAGCAACGAGCAGTACTTC.